What follows are 23 T cell receptor beta chains derived from one specimen sequenced in a study of preoperative IRX-2 immunotherapy in early breast cancer (dated by TCRdb to the late 2010s). The receptor library was made with the immunoSEQ multiplex PCR assay. As stored in TCRdb, this immuneACCESS dataset retains in-frame rearrangements with V and J assigned. A fraction of the clones does not appear; measured against another copy, unresolved V genes explain less than half of the discrepancy, and the remainder lacks a known reason. This sample comprises around 25,000 clones, approximately 84% of them detected only once. Clones ranked in the top ten supply around 2.3% of the sample. The sample's treatment or condition label, in plain terms: preoperative locoregional IRX-2 cytokine immunotherapy. The sample here was lymph node tissue, taken before IRX-2 immunotherapy. Receptor source: a human donor with breast cancer.

This chain connects TRBV6-8 to TRBJ1-5; D is perhaps TRBD1 (6 bases). Germline loops: CDR1 MNHGY, CDR2 SAAAGT. The length of the CDR3 is 17 residues. The V and J ends lost 2 bases and 6 bases respectively, with 20 bases between them. CDR3 DNA sequence: TGTGCCAGCAGTTACCCACTCCGAGAGGGAGGGGGTCAGCCCCAGCATTTT. It translates to CASSYPLREGGGQPQHF.

V gene TRBV10-2 combines with J gene TRBJ2-3; 11 positions agree with TRBD2. The CDR3 sequence is 15 residues long. The junction had 6 bases not matched to a gene; V was cut back by 7 bases and J by 3 bases. Germline V CDR1 and CDR2: WSHSY, SAAADI. The CDR3 DNA reads as TGCGCCAGCAAACGAATAGCGGGGGGGACAGATACGCAGTATTTT. Its protein product is CASKRIAGGTDTQYF.

This chain connects TRBV18 to TRBJ1-4; D unresolved. From germline, CDR1 is KGHSH and CDR2 LQKENI. The CDR3 sequence is 13 residues long. The V end was cut by 6 bases, the J end by 4 bases, with 9 bases between. The CDR3 sequence is CASSRQNNEKLFF. DNA of the CDR3: TGTGCCAGCTCCAGACAAAATAATGAAAAACTGTTTTTT.

The V and J genes are TRBV6-8 and TRBJ1-1, with D possibly being TRBD1 (6 bases). The germline gives CDR1 MNHGY, CDR2 SAAAGT. The CDR3 sequence is 14 residues long. Trimming took off 8 bases at V and 3 bases at J, with 16 bases between the two ends. CDR3 sequence reads: CASLEAGDYTEAFF. The CDR3 DNA is TGTGCCAGCTTAGAAGCAGGGGACTACACTGAAGCTTTCTTT.

This clone appeared once. This sequence joins TRBV14 and TRBJ2-3, with D unclear. The ends were cut back, 4 bases at V and 5 bases at J, with 13 bases in the middle. The CDR3 runs to 14 residues. In germline, CDR1 is SGHDN, CDR2 FVKESK. In DNA, the CDR3 is TGTGCCAGCAGCCCCTTGCGAGGAATAGATACGCAGTATTTT. Translating gives CASSPLRGIDTQYF.

This clone occurred once. The rearrangement uses TRBV2 and TRBJ1-2; a possible D gene is TRBD1 (6 bases). The CDR3 runs to 14 residues. The germline V gene encodes CDR1 SNHLY and CDR2 FYNNEI. Trimming pared 7 bases from V and 8 bases from J, leaving 20 bases between. The CDR3 here is CASTQKTGQGGYTF. As DNA, the CDR3 is TGTGCCAGCACCCAGAAAACAGGGCAAGGAGGCTACACCTTC.

The chain couples TRBV5-1 to TRBJ1-1, with D possibly matching TRBD1 (5 bases). Germline V gives CDR1 SGHRS, CDR2 YFSETQ. The length of the CDR3 is 14 residues. V was clipped by 2 bases and J by 1 base, with 9 bases between them. The CDR3 coding sequence is TGCGCCAGCAGCTTAACAACAGGGAACACTGAAGCTTTCTTT. It translates to CASSLTTGNTEAFF.

This CDR3 is CASSLIPDGRREQYF. DNA of the CDR3: TGCGCCAGCAGCTTGATCCCGGACGGTCGAAGGGAGCAGTACTTC. This chain links TRBV5-1 with TRBJ2-7; the D is unclear. Germline V gene sequence: CDR1 SGHRS, CDR2 YFSETQ. The CDR3 is 15 residues long. V was cut by 1 base and J by 7 bases, with 18 bases left in between.

The rearrangement uses TRBV28 and TRBJ1-5, with 11 bases identical to TRBD1. The ends lost 6 bases at V and 3 bases at J; junction bases unmatched: 4. Per the germline V gene, CDR1 is MDHEN and CDR2 is SYDVKM. CDR3 length: 15 residues. CDR3 sequence: CASSSGQGVNQPQHF. CDR3 nucleotide sequence: TGTGCCAGCAGCTCGGGACAGGGGGTCAATCAGCCCCAGCATTTT.

This chain links TRBV6-8 with TRBJ1-1, with 7 bases matching TRBD1. CDR1 and CDR2 (germline): MNHGY, SAAAGT. The CDR3 has 14 amino acids. J lost 1 base, V lost 7 bases, and 6 bases had no gene match. The CDR3 sequence is CASTSDRANTEAFF. The CDR3 region has the DNA TGTGCCAGCACCTCAGACAGGGCGAACACTGAAGCTTTCTTT.

V and J are TRBV19 and TRBJ2-5, with 8 bases lining up with TRBD2. This CDR3 region has 15 residues. Germline lookup yields CDR1 LNHDA and CDR2 SQIVND (reference sequence). J was trimmed by 2 bases and V by 1 base; bases with no gene match: 3. CDR3 nucleotides: TGTGCCAGTAGTATAGGGACTAGCTATCAAGAGACCCAGTACTTC. This sequence encodes CASSIGTSYQETQYF. The full variable domain, completed using reference TRBV19 and TRBJ2-5, is DGGITQSPKYLFRKEGQNVTLSCEQNLNHDAMYWYRQDPGQGLRLIYYSQIVNDFQKGDIAEGYSVSREKKESFPLTVTSAQKNPTAFYLCASSIGTSYQETQYFGPGTRLLVL.

This chain links TRBV6-8 with TRBJ2-5, with 7 nucleotides matching TRBD1. The CDR3 runs to 15 residues. CDR1 is MNHGY, CDR2 SAAAGT, per germline. Unmatched junction bases numbered 10, after V lost 2 bases and J lost 7 bases. CDR3: CASSYRGTAYGTQYF. CDR3 in DNA: TGTGCCAGCAGTTACAGGGGGACAGCTTATGGGACCCAGTACTTC.

The gene calls are TRBV5-1 and TRBJ1-4, with TRBD1 identical over 10 bases. Germline-derived CDR1 and CDR2 are SGHRS and YFSETQ. The CDR3 length is 15 residues. V lost 1 base to trimming and J lost 8 bases; unmatched junction nucleotides: 5. CDR3 coding DNA: TGCGCCAGCAGCTTGACAGGGACAGGGGAGGAAAAACTGTTTTTT. It encodes CASSLTGTGEEKLFF.

This chain joins TRBV6-8 and TRBJ1-4; a weak D match, TRBD1 (6 bases). Per the germline V gene, CDR1 is MNHGY and CDR2 is SAAAGT. The CDR3 is 16 residues long. V lost 2 bases, J lost 2 bases, and 12 bases lay in between. CDR3 region: CASSYTPQGTNEKLFF. The CDR3 DNA reads as TGTGCCAGCAGTTACACCCCACAGGGCACTAATGAAAAACTGTTTTTT.

This clone was counted between two and nine times. The gene calls are TRBV11-3 and TRBJ1-2; maybe TRBD1 (6 bases). V was cut by 0 bases and J by 3 bases, with 8 bases left in between. The length of the CDR3 is 14 residues. Germline-derived CDR1 and CDR2 are SGHNT and YENEEA. CDR3 protein: CASSLDDRYYGYTF. As DNA, the CDR3 is TGTGCCAGCAGCTTAGATGACAGGTACTATGGCTACACCTTC.

The chain combines TRBV28 with TRBJ1-2, with D hard to call. Trimming took off 4 bases at V and 1 base at J, with 10 bases between the two ends. In germline, CDR1 is MDHEN, CDR2 SYDVKM. The CDR3 covers 14 residues. This CDR3 is CASSSPPLNYGYTF. CDR3 nucleotides: TGTGCCAGCAGTTCGCCCCCCCTTAACTATGGCTACACCTTC.

This clone turned up a few times. This rearrangement joins TRBV11-3 to TRBJ1-1, with TRBD1 as a possible D gene (5 bases). This CDR3 is 16 amino acids long. Trimming left V 5 bases short and J 4 bases short, with 20 bases between. Germline V gives CDR1 SGHNT, CDR2 YENEEA. The CDR3 is CASSPLGGITITEAFF. The CDR3 region has the DNA TGTGCCAGCAGCCCCCTTGGGGGTATAACGATCACTGAAGCTTTCTTT.

This clone came up a few times. The J gene is TRBJ1-1, the V gene TRBV11-3; D is ambiguous. The V end was cut by 5 bases, the J end by 5 bases, with 15 bases between. CDR1 SGHNT and CDR2 YENEEA come from the germline V gene. The CDR3 spans 14 residues. DNA of the CDR3: TGTGCCAGCAGCCGAGCAATGCGGGGAACTGAAGCTTTCTTT. Translating it yields CASSRAMRGTEAFF.

V usage is TRBV1 and J usage is TRBJ1-1. TRBV1 is given as a pseudogene. The CDR3 covers 13 residues. CDR3 in amino acids: CASSPYGGTEAFF. CDR3 nucleotides: TGCGCCAGCAGCCCCTACGGGGGCACTGAAGCTTTCTTT.

The chain has TRBV7-6 and TRBJ1-2, with 10 bases matching TRBD1. Germline CDR1 reads SGHVS; CDR2 reads FNYEAQ. J lost 5 bases, V lost 5 bases, and 14 bases had no gene match. This CDR3 is 17 amino acids long. CDR3 protein: CASSPLLRQGAWYGYTF. CDR3 nucleotides: TGTGCCAGCAGCCCGCTCCTCAGACAGGGGGCTTGGTATGGCTACACCTTC. The complete variable domain, with remaining parts taken from reference TRBV7-6 and TRBJ1-2, reads GAGVSQSPRYKVTKRGQDVALRCDPISGHVSLYWYRQALGQGPEFLTYFNYEAQQDKSGLPNDRFSAERPEGSISTLTIQRTEQRDSAMYRCASSPLLRQGAWYGYTFGSGTRLTVV.

V and J are TRBV12-5 and TRBJ2-4; TRBD2 agrees at 13 bases. The CDR3 is made up of 18 amino acids. CDR1 and CDR2 (germline): LGHNT, FRNRAP. CDR3 protein: CASIGLAGESLAKNIQYF. CDR3 bases: TGTGCCAGCATCGGACTAGCGGGGGAGTCACTAGCCAAAAACATTCAGTACTTC.

Sample share makes this clone medium-sized. The chain couples TRBV6-8 to TRBJ1-2, with 9 bases matching TRBD1. The CDR3 consists of 16 residues. Germline V gene data show CDR1 as MNHGY and CDR2 as SAAAGT. V shed 0 bases and J 5 bases; nucleotides not matched to a gene: 7. The CDR3 bases are TGTGCCAGCAGTTACTCACTCGGGACAGGGATTTATGGCTACACCTTC. Protein product: CASSYSLGTGIYGYTF.

This clone was detected once. The V and J genes are TRBV23-1 and TRBJ1-2, with TRBD1 as a possible D gene (5 bases). TRBV23-1 is noted as an ORF with a role that remains uncertain. The CDR3 contains 13 residues. With 7 bases removed from V and 1 base from J, the gap between germline ends came to 10 bases. CDR3 coding DNA: TGCGCCAGCAAGGAGGACAATAACTATGGCTACACCTTC. Translation: CASKEDNNYGYTF.